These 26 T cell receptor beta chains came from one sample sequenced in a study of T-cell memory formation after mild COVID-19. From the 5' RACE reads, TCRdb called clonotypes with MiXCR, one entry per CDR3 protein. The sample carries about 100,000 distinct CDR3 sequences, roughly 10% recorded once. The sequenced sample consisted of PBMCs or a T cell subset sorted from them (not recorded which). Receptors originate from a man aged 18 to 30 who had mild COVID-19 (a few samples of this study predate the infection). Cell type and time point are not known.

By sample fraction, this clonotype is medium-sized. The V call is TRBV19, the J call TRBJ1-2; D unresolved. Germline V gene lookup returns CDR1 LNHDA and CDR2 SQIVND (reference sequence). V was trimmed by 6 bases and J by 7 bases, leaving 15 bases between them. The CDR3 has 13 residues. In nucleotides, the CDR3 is TGTGCCAGTAGAAGATCCCCGATGGCTGGCTACACCTTC. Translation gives CASRRSPMAGYTF.

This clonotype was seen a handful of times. In DNA form, the CDR3 reads TGTGCCAGCCTAGGAGGGATCTACGAGCAGTACGTC. It specifies CASLGGIYEQYV. The chain joins TRBV2 to TRBJ2-7; tentatively, D is TRBD2 (6 bases). Trimming cost V 8 bases and J 3 bases, with 11 bases left between them. The CDR3 runs 12 residues. Germline values: CDR1 SNHLY, CDR2 FYNNEI.

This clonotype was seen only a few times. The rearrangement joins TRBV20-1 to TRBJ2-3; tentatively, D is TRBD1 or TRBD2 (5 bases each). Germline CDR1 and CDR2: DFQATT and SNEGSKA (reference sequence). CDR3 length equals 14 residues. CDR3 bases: TGCAGGGTCGGAGATGAGGGACCTACAGATACGCAGTATTTT. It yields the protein CRVGDEGPTDTQYF.

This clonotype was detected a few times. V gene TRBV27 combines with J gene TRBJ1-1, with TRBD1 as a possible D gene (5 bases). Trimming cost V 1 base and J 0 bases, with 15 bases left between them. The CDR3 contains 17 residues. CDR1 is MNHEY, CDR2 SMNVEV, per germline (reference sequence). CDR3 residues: CASSLFRGPMMNTEAFF. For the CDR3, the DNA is TGTGCCAGCAGTTTATTCCGGGGACCAATGATGAACACTGAAGCTTTCTTT.

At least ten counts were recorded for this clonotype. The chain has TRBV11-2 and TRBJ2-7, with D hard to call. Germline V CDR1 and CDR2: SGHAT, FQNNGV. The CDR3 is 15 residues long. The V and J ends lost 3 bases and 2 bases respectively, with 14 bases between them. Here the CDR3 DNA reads TGTGCCAGCAGCTTTGCCCCCGGCCCAACCTACGAGCAGTACTTC. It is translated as CASSFAPGPTYEQYF.

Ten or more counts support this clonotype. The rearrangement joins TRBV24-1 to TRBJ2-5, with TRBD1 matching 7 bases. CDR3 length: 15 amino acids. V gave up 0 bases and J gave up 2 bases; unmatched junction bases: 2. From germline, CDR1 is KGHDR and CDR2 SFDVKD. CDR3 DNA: TGTGCCACCAGTGATTTGGGGGGACAGCAAGAGACCCAGTACTTC. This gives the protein CATSDLGGQQETQYF.

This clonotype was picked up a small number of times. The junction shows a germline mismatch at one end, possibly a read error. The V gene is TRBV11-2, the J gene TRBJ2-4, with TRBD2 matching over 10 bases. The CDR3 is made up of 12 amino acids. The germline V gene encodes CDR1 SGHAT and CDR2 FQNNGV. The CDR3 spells CASSLAGDPGVF. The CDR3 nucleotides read TGTGCCAGCAGCCTAGCGGGGGACCCCGGGGTCTTC.

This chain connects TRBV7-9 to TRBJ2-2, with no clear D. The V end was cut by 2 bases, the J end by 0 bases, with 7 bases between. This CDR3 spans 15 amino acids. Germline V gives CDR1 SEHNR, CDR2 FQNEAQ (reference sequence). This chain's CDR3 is CASSLLQPNTGELFF. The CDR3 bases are TGTGCCAGCAGCTTATTACAGCCGAACACCGGGGAGCTGTTTTTT.

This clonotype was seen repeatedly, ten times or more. Written as DNA, the CDR3 is TGTGCCAGCAGTTTGGGGCTACACCCCACAGATACGCAGTATTTT. Translating gives CASSLGLHPTDTQYF. The chain has TRBV27 and TRBJ2-3; D might be TRBD1 (5 bases). Looked up from germline, CDR1 is MNHEY and CDR2 is SMNVEV (reference sequence). The CDR3 spans 15 residues. With 3 bases removed from V and 2 bases from J, the gap between germline ends came to 12 bases.

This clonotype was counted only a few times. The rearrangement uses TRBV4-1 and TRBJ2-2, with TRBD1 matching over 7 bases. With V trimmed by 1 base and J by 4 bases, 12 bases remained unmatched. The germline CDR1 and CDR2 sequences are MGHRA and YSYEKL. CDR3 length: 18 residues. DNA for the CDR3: TGCGCCAGCAGCCAAGTCCTGGCAGGGGGAGCGGTCACCGGGGAGCTGTTTTTT. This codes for CASSQVLAGGAVTGELFF.

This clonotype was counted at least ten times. The CDR3 sequence is CASSSFAGGAGDTQYF. For the CDR3, the DNA is TGTGCCAGCAGCTCTTTCGCGGGGGGGGCCGGTGATACGCAGTATTTT. The chain couples TRBV7-2 to TRBJ2-3; 9 positions agree with TRBD2. With 4 bases clipped from V and 6 bases from J, the junction kept 11 bases outside the gene matches. The CDR3 extends over 16 amino acids. CDR1 SGHTA and CDR2 FQGNSA come from the germline V gene.

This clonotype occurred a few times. The CDR3 DNA reads TGCAGTGCTAGAGATCAGCAGGGACGCCTTTGGCAAGAGACCCAGTACTTC. Translation gives CSARDQQGRLWQETQYF. V gene TRBV20-1 combines with J gene TRBJ2-5; D possibly uses TRBD1 or TRBD2 (5 bases each). Between the trimmed V and J ends, which lost 0 bases and 2 bases, there was a span of 19 bases. The CDR3 consists of 17 residues. Germline loops: CDR1 DFQATT, CDR2 SNEGSKA (reference sequence).

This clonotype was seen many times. The DNA for the CDR3 is TGTGCCAGCAGACTGGGGGGGCCGGACATTCAGTACTTC. Translated, it gives CASRLGGPDIQYF. The V gene is TRBV12-3 or TRBV12-4, the J gene TRBJ2-4, with D possibly being TRBD2 (7 bases). V lost 6 bases and J 8 bases, leaving 14 bases between the germline ends. This CDR3 has 13 amino acids.

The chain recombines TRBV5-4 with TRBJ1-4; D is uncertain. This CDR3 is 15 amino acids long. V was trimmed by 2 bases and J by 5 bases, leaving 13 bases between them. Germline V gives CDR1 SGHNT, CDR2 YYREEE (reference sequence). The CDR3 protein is CASSFFGGANEKLFF. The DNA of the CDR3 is TGTGCCAGCAGCTTCTTCGGCGGTGCGAATGAAAAACTGTTTTTT.

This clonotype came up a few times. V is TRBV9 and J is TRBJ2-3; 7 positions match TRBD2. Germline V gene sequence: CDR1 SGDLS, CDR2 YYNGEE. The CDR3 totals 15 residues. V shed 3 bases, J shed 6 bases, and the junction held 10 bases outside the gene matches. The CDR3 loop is CASSAFRGSMDTQYF. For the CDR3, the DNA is TGTGCCAGCAGCGCCTTCCGCGGGAGCATGGATACGCAGTATTTT.

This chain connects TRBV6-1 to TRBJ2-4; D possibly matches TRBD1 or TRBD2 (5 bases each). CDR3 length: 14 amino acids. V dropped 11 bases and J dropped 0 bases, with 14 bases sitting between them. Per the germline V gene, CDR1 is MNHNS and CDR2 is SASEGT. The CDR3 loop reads CAVWGMLAKNIQYF. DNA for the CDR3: TGTGCCGTTTGGGGGATGCTAGCCAAAAACATTCAGTACTTC.

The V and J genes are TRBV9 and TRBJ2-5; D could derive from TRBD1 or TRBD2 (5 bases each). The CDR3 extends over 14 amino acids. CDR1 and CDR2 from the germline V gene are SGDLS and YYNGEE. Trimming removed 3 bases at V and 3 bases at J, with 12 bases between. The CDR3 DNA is TGTGCCAGCAGCGCGTCGAGGGGCGAAGAGACCCAGTACTTC. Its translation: CASSASRGEETQYF.

CDR3 DNA sequence: TGTGCCAGCAGTTACGTGGGGCTCGGCGGCTACACCTTC. Amino acid sequence: CASSYVGLGGYTF. The chain employs TRBV6-2 or TRBV6-3 and TRBJ1-2; tentative D call: TRBD1 (5 bases). Germline-derived CDR1 and CDR2 are MNHEY and SVGEGT. The CDR3 contains 13 residues. The V and J ends lost 2 bases and 8 bases respectively, with 12 bases between them.

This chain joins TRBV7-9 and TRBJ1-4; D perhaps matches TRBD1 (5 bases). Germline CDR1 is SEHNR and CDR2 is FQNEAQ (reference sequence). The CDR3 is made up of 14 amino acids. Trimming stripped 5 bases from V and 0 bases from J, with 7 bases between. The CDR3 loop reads CASSKTATNEKLFF. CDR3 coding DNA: TGTGCCAGCAGCAAGACAGCAACTAATGAAAAACTGTTTTTT.

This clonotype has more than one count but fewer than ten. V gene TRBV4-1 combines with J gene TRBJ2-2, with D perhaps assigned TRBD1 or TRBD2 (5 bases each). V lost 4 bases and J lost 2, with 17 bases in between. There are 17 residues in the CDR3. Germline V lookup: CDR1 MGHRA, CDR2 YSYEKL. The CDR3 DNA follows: TGCGCCAGCAGCCCCCCCCCGGGAAGGGGCAACACCGGGGAGCTGTTTTTT. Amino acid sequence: CASSPPPGRGNTGELFF.

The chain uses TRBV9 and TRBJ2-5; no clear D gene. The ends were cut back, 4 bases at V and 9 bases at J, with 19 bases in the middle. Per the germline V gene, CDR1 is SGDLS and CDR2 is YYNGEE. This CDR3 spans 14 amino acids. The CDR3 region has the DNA TGTGCCAGCAGCCCCTCAATAATGGGATTGCCCCAGTACTTC. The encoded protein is CASSPSIMGLPQYF.

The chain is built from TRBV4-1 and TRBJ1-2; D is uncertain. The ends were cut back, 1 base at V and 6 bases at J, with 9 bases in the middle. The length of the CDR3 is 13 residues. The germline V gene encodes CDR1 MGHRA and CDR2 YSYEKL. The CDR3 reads CASSQGFYDGYTF. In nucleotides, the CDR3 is TGCGCCAGCAGCCAAGGGTTCTACGATGGCTACACCTTC.

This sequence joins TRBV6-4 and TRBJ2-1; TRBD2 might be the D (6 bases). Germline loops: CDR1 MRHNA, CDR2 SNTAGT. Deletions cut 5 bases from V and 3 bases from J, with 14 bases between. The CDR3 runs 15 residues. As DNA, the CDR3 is TGTGCCAGCAGTACGAGGACGGGGGTCTACAATGAGCAGTTCTTC. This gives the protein CASSTRTGVYNEQFF.

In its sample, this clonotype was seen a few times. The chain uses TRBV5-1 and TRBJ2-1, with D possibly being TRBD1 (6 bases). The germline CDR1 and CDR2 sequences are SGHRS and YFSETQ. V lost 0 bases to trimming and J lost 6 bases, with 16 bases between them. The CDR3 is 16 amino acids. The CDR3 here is CASSLVWDTPFNEQFF. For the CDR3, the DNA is TGCGCCAGCAGCTTGGTGTGGGACACTCCCTTCAATGAGCAGTTCTTC.

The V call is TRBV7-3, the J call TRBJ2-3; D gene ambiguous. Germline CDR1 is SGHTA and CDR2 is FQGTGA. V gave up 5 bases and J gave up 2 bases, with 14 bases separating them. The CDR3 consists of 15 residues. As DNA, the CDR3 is TGTGCCAGCAGCCTGACTGGACGAAACACAGATACGCAGTATTTT. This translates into CASSLTGRNTDTQYF.

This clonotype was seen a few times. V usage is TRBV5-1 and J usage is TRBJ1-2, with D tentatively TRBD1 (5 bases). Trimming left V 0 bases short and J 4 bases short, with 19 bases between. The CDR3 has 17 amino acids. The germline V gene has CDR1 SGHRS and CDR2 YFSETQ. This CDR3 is CASSLVVRPGISYGYTF. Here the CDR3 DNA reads TGCGCCAGCAGCTTGGTGGTCCGGCCAGGGATTTCCTATGGCTACACCTTC.